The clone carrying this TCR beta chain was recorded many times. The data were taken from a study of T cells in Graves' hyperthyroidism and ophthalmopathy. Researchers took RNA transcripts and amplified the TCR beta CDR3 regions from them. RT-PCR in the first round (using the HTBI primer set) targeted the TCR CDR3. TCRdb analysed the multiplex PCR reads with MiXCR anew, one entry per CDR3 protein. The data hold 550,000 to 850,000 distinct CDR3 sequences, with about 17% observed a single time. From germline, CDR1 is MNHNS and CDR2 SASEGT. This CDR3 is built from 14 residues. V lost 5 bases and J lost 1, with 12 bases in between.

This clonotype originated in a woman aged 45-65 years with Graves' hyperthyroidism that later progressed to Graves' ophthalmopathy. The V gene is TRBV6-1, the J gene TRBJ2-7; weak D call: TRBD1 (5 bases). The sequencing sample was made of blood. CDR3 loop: CASSTDRASYEQYF. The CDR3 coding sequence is TGTGCCAGCAGTACCGACAGAGCGTCCTACGAGCAGTACTTC.